This passage covers 4 T cell receptor beta chains from one sample sequenced in a study of blood T cell repertoires in COVID-19. Repertoires were generated with immunoSEQ multiplex PCR, while TCRdb's copy carries only in-frame clones and drops some. The table includes about 18,000 clones, 91% detected once. Sequencing was carried out using peripheral blood. The receptor source for this set is a human donor in a cohort sampled during active COVID-19.

The V call is TRBV5-4, the J call TRBJ2-5; TRBD2 matches at 10 bases. The CDR3 is made up of 15 amino acids. Trimming at V came to 5 bases and at J to 5 bases, leaving 9 bases not matched to a gene. Germline loops: CDR1 SGHNT, CDR2 YYREEE (reference sequence). The CDR3 is CASSSSGGAGETQYF. CDR3 DNA sequence: TGTGCCAGCAGTTCAAGCGGGGGGGCCGGGGAGACCCAGTACTTC.

The V and J genes are TRBV7-9 and TRBJ1-2, with D maybe TRBD1 (6 bases). This CDR3 spans 15 amino acids. V lost 4 bases and J lost 2, with 14 bases in between. Germline V gene lookup returns CDR1 SEHNR and CDR2 FQNEAQ (reference sequence). The CDR3 here is CASSSPTGGNYGYTF. The CDR3 nucleotides are TGTGCCAGCAGCTCTCCGACAGGCGGCAACTATGGCTACACCTTC.

The V and J genes are TRBV11-2 and TRBJ1-3; 7 nucleotides agree with TRBD1. With V trimmed by 4 bases and J by 4 bases, 13 bases remained unmatched. Germline CDR1 and CDR2: SGHAT and FQNNGV. This CDR3 has 17 residues. The CDR3 protein is CASSSSPQQGRGNTIYF. The CDR3 region has the DNA TGTGCCAGCAGCTCCAGCCCCCAACAGGGGAGAGGAAACACCATATATTTT. The full variable domain, in which reference TRBV11-2 and TRBJ1-3 provide the parts outside the CDR3, is EAGVAQSPRYKIIEKRQSVAFWCNPISGHATLYWYQQILGQGPKLLIQFQNNGVVDDSQLPKDRFSAERLKGVDSTLKIQPAKLEDSAVYLCASSSSPQQGRGNTIYFGEGSWLTVV.

The chain is built from TRBV3-1 (or the pseudogene TRBV3-2) and TRBJ2-3; 8 positions agree with TRBD2. V dropped 1 base and J dropped 1; count of bases not matched to a gene: 1. This CDR3 contains 15 residues. Per germline, CDR1 LGHDT and CDR2 YNNKEL (reference sequence). The CDR3: CASSQGAGGTDTQYF. The CDR3 DNA reads TGTGCCAGCAGCCAAGGAGCGGGAGGCACAGATACGCAGTATTTT.